This entry describes one T cell receptor (beta chain). Its target is unknown. This sample also contains other DNA sequences that code for the same CDR3. The table came from immunoSEQ multiplex PCR; TCRdb's copy has only in-frame clones and leaves some out. The repertoire consists of 65,000 to 85,000 clones, with about 89% occurring once and the leading ten covering roughly 1.9%. The data are from a study of OX40 agonist ivuxolimab in advanced cancers. Whole-study context: Melanoma, hepatocellular carcinoma, head and neck or renal cell cancer occurred in dose-escalation patients. There were three patients with partial responses, one having hepatocellular carcinoma and two cutaneous melanoma. General study points: On average, a greater number of expanded clones characterised CD8+ T cells relative to CD4+. The expanded peripheral T cells' antigen specificity was not determined.

V was shortened by 4 bases and J by 5 bases, with 12 bases between the two germline ends. This CDR3 has 13 amino acids. CDR1 is SGDLS and CDR2 is YYNGEE in the germline V gene. The sample consisted of CD4+ or CD8+ T cells sorted from blood, taken in a trial of the OX40 agonist ivuxolimab. V gene TRBV9 combines with J gene TRBJ1-1, with D perhaps TRBD1 (6 bases). This sequence originates from an adult with an advanced solid tumor such as melanoma, head and neck, liver or kidney cancer. DNA for the CDR3: TGTGCCAGCAGCCCGGGGGGGCGAACTGAAGCTTTCTTT. Translated: CASSPGGRTEAFF.